This T cell receptor beta chain was sequenced during a study of blood T cell repertoires in COVID-19 (dated by TCRdb to about 2020). Turning to the overall study: The collaborator samples originated in the United States, Italy and Spain and spanned the acute and convalescent phases of COVID-19. The dataset comprised deeply sampled blood TCRbeta repertoires from subjects exposed to, actively infected with, or recovered from COVID-19. The material from the prospective study consisted of cDNA or gDNA derived from T cells, B-cell-depleted T cells, or PBMCs. A de-identified subject ID, COVID-19 status, age in years and sex were almost always included in the sample metadata. Samples were obtained from the ongoing ImmuneRACE study (first 160 participants) and from about 1,300 subjects provided by 6 global collaborators. HLA class I and class II types, where available, came from metadata supplied by the sample provider rather than from assay-based typing. A freely available public database, intended as a resource for researchers studying the immune response to SARS-CoV-2, is where the repertoires were released. What the study reported, not specific to this receptor: How much clinical and demographic metadata was included differed by source and by participant, and the metadata was provided uncurated.

Regarding this clone: Its antigen remains unidentified. No much larger clone exists at a distance of one base, and base qualities are not known.

TCRbeta CDR3 regions were amplified from genomic DNA using the immunoSEQ Assay, a bias-controlled multiplex PCR. On the authors' methods: Within the assay, amplification of reference gene primers was used to estimate how many nucleated cells each sample contained. To quantify the absolute abundance of each unique TCRbeta CDR3 rearrangement, sequence reads were collapsed and filtered. Productive Simpson clonality was computed per sample as the square root of Simpson's diversity index over productive rearrangements. Entries here come from immuneACCESS through TCRdb and include only in-frame sequences with V and J called. Some clones fail to appear in such tables; in the studies checked, an unresolved V gene covers under half of the shortfall, and the cause of the remainder is unknown. V and J calls and clone size follow that table, whereas D and trimming were derived from the DNA. The sample profile shows approximately 110,000 clones; about 82% of them were found once. The ten largest clones capture around 5% of the sample.

Collaborating institutions collected whole blood in K2EDTA tubes following their own protocols. Collaborator samples were shipped for TCRbeta analysis as frozen whole blood, isolated PBMCs, or DNA extracted from either sample type. The junction shows trimming of 5 bases on V and 3 bases on J, and the gene matches do not reach 7 bases of it. Spanning cysteine to phenylalanine, the CDR3 consists of 14 amino acids. Here the CDR3 DNA is all that survives: 42 bases in frame from base 1. The germline V gene sets CDR1 to MNHEY and CDR2 to SVGEGT. The sequenced material came from peripheral blood. Recombination joined TRBV6-2 or TRBV6-3 with TRBJ2-7; 7 bases in the junction line up with TRBD1. This TCR was sampled from a human donor in a cohort sampled during active COVID-19. The base sequence is TGTGCCAGCAGTGACCATCGGACAGGCTACGAGCAGTACTTC. Translated, this gives CASSDHRTGYEQYF.